Shown below are 5 T cell receptor beta chains from a single sample sequenced in a study of OX40 agonist ivuxolimab in advanced cancers. TCRdb keeps only in-frame clones here, not all; method: immunoSEQ multiplex PCR. This sample yields fewer than 100,000 clones, of which around nine tenths are seen a single time; under 0.85% belongs to the top ten. The sequences come from CD4+ or CD8+ T cells sorted from blood, collected in a trial of the OX40 agonist ivuxolimab. Receptors originate from an adult with an advanced solid tumor such as melanoma, head and neck, liver or kidney cancer.

V is TRBV7-2 and J is TRBJ1-2; tentatively, D is TRBD1 (5 bases). Trimming pared 4 bases from V and 8 bases from J, leaving 20 bases between. The CDR3 has 15 amino acids. Germline-derived CDR1 and CDR2 are SGHTA and FQGNSA. CDR3 sequence reads: CASSSPGPFLRGYTF. Written as DNA, the CDR3 is TGTGCCAGCAGCTCCCCGGGACCCTTCTTGAGGGGCTACACCTTC.

The genes are TRBV2 and TRBJ2-5; 7 nucleotides match TRBD2. Germline CDR1 reads SNHLY; CDR2 reads FYNNEI. This CDR3 has 15 residues. With V trimmed by 6 bases and J by 0 bases, 7 bases remained unmatched. The CDR3 nucleotides read TGTGCCAGCAGCGCGGGAGTAGGGTACCAAGAGACCCAGTACTTC. As protein: CASSAGVGYQETQYF.

The gene calls are TRBV28 and TRBJ1-6, with D possibly matching TRBD1 (6 bases). The CDR3 loop spans 12 amino acids. The V gene's germline CDR1 is MDHEN and CDR2 SYDVKM. Deletions cut 9 bases from V and 7 bases from J, with 10 bases between. The CDR3 is CASRTANSPLHF. DNA of the CDR3: TGTGCCAGTCGGACAGCAAATTCACCCCTCCACTTT.

This chain connects TRBV27 to TRBJ2-2; 11 bases line up with TRBD2. Germline V gene data show CDR1 as MNHEY and CDR2 as SMNVEV (reference sequence). The trim removed 3 bases at V and 5 bases at J, leaving 11 bases unmatched. The CDR3 sequence is 18 residues long. The CDR3 DNA sequence: TGTGCCAGCAGTTTCGAGGGAGGACGGACTAGCGGGACCGGGGAGCTGTTTTTT. The encoded protein is CASSFEGGRTSGTGELFF.

The chain is built from TRBV11-2 and TRBJ2-7, with 7 bases fitting TRBD2. V lost 4 bases, J lost 0 bases, and 9 bases stayed unmatched. CDR1 and CDR2 (germline): SGHAT, FQNNGV. This CDR3 region has 16 residues. Written as DNA, the CDR3 is TGTGCCAGCAGCTCCGGCAGAGCGGGGACCTCCTACGAGCAGTACTTC. It yields the protein CASSSGRAGTSYEQYF.